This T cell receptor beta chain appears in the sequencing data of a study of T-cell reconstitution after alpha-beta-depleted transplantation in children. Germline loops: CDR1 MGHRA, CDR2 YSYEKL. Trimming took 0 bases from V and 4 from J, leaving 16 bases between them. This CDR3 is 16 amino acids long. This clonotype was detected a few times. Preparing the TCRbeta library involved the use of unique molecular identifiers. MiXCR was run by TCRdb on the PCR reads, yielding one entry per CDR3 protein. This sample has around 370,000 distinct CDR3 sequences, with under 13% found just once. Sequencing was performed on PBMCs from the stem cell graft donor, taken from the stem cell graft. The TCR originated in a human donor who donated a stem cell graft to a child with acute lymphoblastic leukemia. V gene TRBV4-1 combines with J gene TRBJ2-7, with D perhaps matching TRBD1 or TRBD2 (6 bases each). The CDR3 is CASSQEAASGAYEQYF. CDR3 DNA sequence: TGCGCCAGCAGCCAAGAGGCGGCATCGGGGGCATACGAGCAGTACTTC.